These 6 T cell receptor beta chains share one sample of origin, sequenced in a study of cytomegalovirus exposure and HLA in healthy donors. PCR employed 60 Vbeta and 13 Jbeta primers. Profiling relied on immunoSEQ multiplex PCR, and the TCRdb table lists in-frame clones only, not all of them. This sample has some 110,000 clones, with more than 60% found just once. Sample: PBMCs. Receptor source: a man aged 25 to 40 in good health and CMV-seronegative.

The gene calls are TRBV4-2 and TRBJ2-3; D perhaps matches TRBD2 (6 bases). This CDR3 comprises 17 residues. Trimming removed 1 base at V and 3 bases at J, with 17 bases between. Germline V gene sequence: CDR1 LGHNA, CDR2 YNFKEQ. The CDR3 protein is CASSQGSSGRGTDTQYF. CDR3 sequence (DNA): TGTGCCAGCAGCCAAGGAAGTTCAGGTCGGGGGACAGATACGCAGTATTTT.

V gene TRBV18 combines with J gene TRBJ2-1; D remains ambiguous. The CDR3 consists of 16 residues. CDR1 and CDR2 from the germline V gene are KGHSH and LQKENI. V lost 3 bases and J lost 2, with 14 bases in between. The CDR3 DNA follows: TGTGCCAGCTCACCTCCGTCAGTACAGCCCTACAATGAGCAGTTCTTC. This codes for CASSPPSVQPYNEQFF. Full variable domain (missing parts from reference TRBV18 and TRBJ2-1): NAGVMQNPRHLVRRRGQEARLRCSPMKGHSHVYWYRQLPEEGLKFMVYLQKENIIDESGMPKERFSAEFPKEGPSILRIQQVVRGDSAAYFCASSPPSVQPYNEQFFGPGTRLTVL.

The table lists this clone with a few counts. In DNA form, the CDR3 reads TGTGCTAGTGGTCCCCCGGACAGGGCACTAGGGGGTACTGAAGCTTTCTTT. This translates into CASGPPDRALGGTEAFF. The chain recombines TRBV12-5 with TRBJ1-1; 8 bases are shared with TRBD1. Germline CDR1 and CDR2: LGHNT and FRNRAP. V was pared by 5 bases and J by 5 bases, with 16 bases of the junction left unmatched. The CDR3 totals 17 residues. The entire variable domain, with the rest obtained from reference TRBV12-5 and TRBJ1-1, is as follows: DARVTQTPRHKVTEMGQEVTMRCQPILGHNTVFWYRQTMMQGLELLAYFRNRAPLDDSGMPKDRFSAEMPDATLATLKIQPSEPRDSAVYFCASGPPDRALGGTEAFFGQGTRLTVV.

The chain joins TRBV2 to TRBJ1-5, with 7 bases identical to TRBD1. In germline, CDR1 is SNHLY, CDR2 FYNNEI. With 8 bases clipped from V and 1 base from J, the junction kept 2 bases outside the gene matches. CDR3 length equals 13 residues. In DNA form, the CDR3 reads TGTGCCAGCCTGGGACAGAGCAATCAGCCCCAGCATTTT. It codes for CASLGQSNQPQHF. The full variable domain, rest sourced from reference TRBV2 and TRBJ1-5, is EPEVTQTPSHQVTQMGQEVILRCVPISNHLYFYWYRQILGQKVEFLVSFYNNEISEKSEIFDDQFSVERPDGSNFTLKIRSTKLEDSAMYFCASLGQSNQPQHFGDGTRLSIL.

This clone has just a few counts. This chain uses TRBV29-1 with TRBJ2-7; D might be TRBD2 (6 bases). Germline CDR1 reads SQVTM; CDR2 reads ANQGSEA. This CDR3 has 12 amino acids. Trimming stripped 0 bases from V and 7 bases from J, with 10 bases between. CDR3 sequence reads: CSVEDRAGEQYF. CDR3 in DNA: TGCAGCGTTGAAGACAGGGCGGGAGAGCAGTACTTC.

The chain recombines TRBV6-5 with TRBJ1-5; D is perhaps TRBD1 (6 bases). The CDR3 has 15 residues. The V and J ends lost 5 bases and 6 bases respectively, with 17 bases between them. Looked up from germline, CDR1 is MNHEY and CDR2 is SVGAGI. The CDR3 loop reads CASSITGLVSQPQHF. For the CDR3, the DNA is TGTGCCAGCAGTATCACAGGGCTAGTTTCTCAGCCCCAGCATTTT.